These 25 T cell receptor beta chains originate from one sample sequenced in a study of cytomegalovirus exposure and HLA in healthy donors. This PCR relied on a set of 60 Vbeta primers and 13 Jbeta primers. Generated by immunoSEQ multiplex PCR, the TCRdb table keeps only in-frame clones and is missing some. The sample includes 150,000 or so clones, roughly 75% of them seen just once. Sequencing input: PBMCs. Every receptor here comes from a man aged 18 to 29 in good health and CMV-seropositive.

The chain is built from TRBV28 and TRBJ1-2, with 8 bases fitting TRBD1. Trimming removed 5 bases from V and 5 bases from J; junction bases left unmatched: 13. Per germline, CDR1 MDHEN and CDR2 SYDVKM. The CDR3 totals 16 residues. CDR3 protein: CASSLDRADRVYGYTF. The CDR3 coding sequence is TGTGCCAGCAGTCTGGACAGGGCAGACCGGGTTTATGGCTACACCTTC.

The chain recombines TRBV27 with TRBJ2-1, with 14 bases identical to TRBD2. This CDR3 is 16 amino acids long. V was pared by 6 bases and J by 7 bases, with 8 bases of the junction left unmatched. Germline V gene lookup returns CDR1 MNHEY and CDR2 SMNVEV (reference sequence). The CDR3 nucleotides are TGTGCCAGCAGAGGGACTAGCGGGAGAAGGGGTAATGAGCAGTTCTTC. This encodes CASRGTSGRRGNEQFF.

The chain is built from TRBV5-3 and TRBJ1-2; the D is unclear. Being an ORF, TRBV5-3 has a function that is uncertain. The CDR3 length is 14 residues. Between the trimmed V and J ends, which lost 6 bases and 3 bases, there was a span of 15 bases. The CDR3 nucleotides are TGTGCCAGAATCGCCCCCACAGCCGACTATGGCTACACCTTC. Amino acid sequence: CARIAPTADYGYTF.

The chain uses TRBV27 and TRBJ2-1; 14 bases are a match to TRBD2. Germline CDR1 and CDR2: MNHEY and SMNVEV (reference sequence). The trim removed 5 bases at V and 10 bases at J, leaving 7 bases unmatched. This CDR3 comprises 15 residues. This chain's CDR3 is CASSPGTSGRGEQFF. The CDR3, as DNA: TGTGCCAGCAGTCCCGGGACTAGCGGGAGAGGGGAGCAGTTCTTC.

The chain is built from TRBV19 and TRBJ2-5; D uncertain. There are 12 residues in the CDR3. Germline CDR1 LNHDA, CDR2 SQIVND (reference sequence). Between the trimmed V and J ends, which lost 2 bases and 5 bases, there was a span of 6 bases. For the CDR3, the DNA is TGTGCCAGTAGTATATTCGGGGAGACCCAGTACTTC. Translating gives CASSIFGETQYF.

The chain employs TRBV30 and TRBJ2-3, with D possibly TRBD2 on 6 matching bases. V was cut by 2 bases and J by 5 bases, with 14 bases left in between. The CDR3 is 14 amino acids. CDR1 GTSNPN and CDR2 SVGIG come from the germline V gene (reference sequence). CDR3 region: CAWSSTSRGDTQYF. CDR3 DNA: TGTGCCTGGAGTAGCACTAGCCGAGGAGATACGCAGTATTTT.

The chain couples TRBV11-2 to TRBJ2-7; a possible D gene is TRBD1 (5 bases). The V gene's germline CDR1 is SGHAT and CDR2 FQNNGV. V gave up 4 bases and J gave up 2 bases, with 18 bases separating them. The CDR3 is made up of 16 amino acids. Here the CDR3 DNA reads TGTGCCAGCAGCTCTAGAGACGACGGACAACCCTACGAGCAGTACTTC. Encoded protein: CASSSRDDGQPYEQYF.

The V gene is TRBV5-1, the J gene TRBJ1-6; the match to TRBD1 covers 8 bases. This CDR3 region has 14 residues. Germline trimming cut 4 bases from V and 13 bases from J; bases unmatched to any gene: 10. The germline gives CDR1 SGHRS, CDR2 YFSETQ. The CDR3 reads CASSPGQDLHPLHF. The CDR3 nucleotides read TGCGCCAGCAGCCCGGGACAGGATCTGCACCCCCTCCACTTT.

This rearrangement joins TRBV5-1 to TRBJ2-3; 10 nucleotides align to TRBD1. The V and J ends lost 0 bases and 6 bases, in that order; junction bases with no gene match: 7. This CDR3 is 16 amino acids long. CDR1 and CDR2 from the germline V gene are SGHRS and YFSETQ. The CDR3 DNA is TGCGCCAGCAGCTTGGACGGGACAGGGGTTTCGGATACGCAGTATTTT. Amino acids: CASSLDGTGVSDTQYF.

The table lists this clone with a few counts. The CDR3 region is CASGNNQGPCEAFF. Written as DNA, the CDR3 is TGTGCCAGCGGTAATAATCAGGGGCCTTGTGAAGCTTTCTTT. The V and J genes are TRBV28 and TRBJ1-1, with D possibly being TRBD1 (6 bases). Germline assignment: CDR1 MDHEN and CDR2 SYDVKM. The CDR3 runs 14 residues. V lost 8 bases and J 7 bases, leaving 20 bases between the germline ends.

V and J are TRBV19 and TRBJ2-7; TRBD1 aligns across 8 bases. The V and J ends lost 6 bases and 2 bases, in that order; junction bases with no gene match: 6. Germline loops: CDR1 LNHDA, CDR2 SQIVND (reference sequence). This CDR3 has 14 residues. For the CDR3, the DNA is TGTGCCAGTAGCGACAGGGGCTTTACCTACGAGCAGTACTTC. Its protein is CASSDRGFTYEQYF.

Details on this clone: One end of the junction varies from germline; a read error may be responsible. J is TRBJ1-2 and V is TRBV30; tentative D call: TRBD1 (5 bases). Germline V gives CDR1 GTSNPN, CDR2 SVGIG (reference sequence). The CDR3 is 15 residues long. CDR3 coding DNA: TGTGCCTGGAGTGTAATTCAGGGCCCTCCCTATGGCTACCCCTTC. This codes for CAWSVIQGPPYGYPF. The entire variable domain, with the rest obtained from reference TRBV30 and TRBJ1-2, is as follows: SQTIHQWPATLVQPVGSPLSLECTVEGTSNPNLYWYRQAAGRGLQLLFYSVGIGQISSEVPQNLSASRPQDRQFILSSKKLLLSDSGFYLCAWSVIQGPPYGYPFGSGTRLTVV.

This clone has more than one count but fewer than ten. The genes are TRBV27 and TRBJ2-5; 11 bases line up with TRBD1. Trimming at V came to 4 bases and at J to 5 bases, leaving 12 bases not matched to a gene. The CDR3 consists of 17 residues. The germline V gene encodes CDR1 MNHEY and CDR2 SMNVEV (reference sequence). In DNA, the CDR3 is TGTGCCAGCAGTTACAACCCTCCGGGACAGGGGGACGAGACCCAGTACTTC. Protein product: CASSYNPPGQGDETQYF.

This clone was seen a handful of times. The V gene is TRBV29-1, the J gene TRBJ2-1, with D possibly being TRBD2 (5 bases). Trimming pared 5 bases from V and 3 bases from J, leaving 11 bases between. The CDR3 runs to 13 residues. The V gene's germline CDR1 is SQVTM and CDR2 ANQGSEA. CDR3 sequence reads: CSVPGLDYNEQFF. The CDR3, as DNA: TGCAGCGTTCCGGGGTTGGACTACAATGAGCAGTTCTTC.

The chain combines TRBV6-1 with TRBJ1-4; 9 bases agree with TRBD1. The junction had 10 bases not matched to a gene; V was cut back by 3 bases and J by 5 bases. From germline, CDR1 is MNHNS and CDR2 SASEGT. CDR3 length equals 17 residues. The chain's CDR3 is CASSDQSDRGRNEKLFF. The CDR3 region has the DNA TGTGCCAGCAGTGACCAAAGCGACAGGGGGAGGAATGAAAAACTGTTTTTT.

The chain joins TRBV27 to TRBJ1-5; possible D gene TRBD1, 6 bases. The CDR3 consists of 15 residues. The V and J ends lost 4 bases and 5 bases respectively, with 15 bases between them. Germline values: CDR1 MNHEY, CDR2 SMNVEV (reference sequence). The CDR3 region has the DNA TGTGCCAGCAGTTCCGATTACAGACAGGATCAGCCCCAGCATTTT. As protein: CASSSDYRQDQPQHF.

On this clone itself: One end of the junction does not line up with germline, which may come from a read error. This rearrangement joins TRBV7-9 to TRBJ1-2, with a weak D call TRBD1 (6 bases). Looked up from germline, CDR1 is SEHNR and CDR2 is FQNEAQ (reference sequence). The CDR3 is 14 residues long. The CDR3 region is CSSSLEARGFGYTF. The CDR3 nucleotides read TGTTCCAGCAGCTTAGAAGCCAGGGGATTTGGCTACACCTTC. Combining the CDR3 with reference TRBV7-9 and TRBJ1-2 gives the whole variable domain DTGVSQNPRHKITKRGQNVTFRCDPISEHNRLYWYRQTLGQGPEFLTYFQNEAQLEKSRLLSDRFSAERPKGSFSTLEIQRTEQGDSAMYLCSSSLEARGFGYTFGSGTRLTVV.

The chain carries TRBV14 and TRBJ2-5; no definite D call. The CDR3 is made up of 14 amino acids. CDR1 is SGHDN, CDR2 FVKESK, per germline. Trimming left V 5 bases short and J 5 bases short, with 15 bases between. This CDR3 is CASSTGFLRETQYF. DNA of the CDR3: TGTGCCAGCAGCACCGGTTTTCTTCGGGAGACCCAGTACTTC.

V is TRBV2 and J is TRBJ2-3; 8 nucleotides match TRBD1. The germline gives CDR1 SNHLY, CDR2 FYNNEI. The length of the CDR3 is 15 residues. V gave up 6 bases and J gave up 3 bases; unmatched junction bases: 8. CDR3 in DNA: TGTGCCAGCAGGGGAAACAGGGGGAGGACAGATACGCAGTATTTT. Translation: CASRGNRGRTDTQYF.

This CDR3 reads CASSEDLTVQETQYF. CDR3 DNA: TGTGCCAGCAGTGAAGACCTGACAGTCCAAGAGACCCAGTACTTC. This chain links TRBV6-1 with TRBJ2-5; perhaps TRBD1 as D (5 bases). The CDR3 consists of 15 residues. Trimming stripped 1 base from V and 1 base from J, with 10 bases between. Germline V gene lookup returns CDR1 MNHNS and CDR2 SASEGT.

CDR3 loop: CASSFGITYEQYF. CDR3 in DNA: TGTGCCAGCAGTTTCGGGATCACCTACGAGCAGTACTTC. The chain couples TRBV27 to TRBJ2-7, with a weak D call TRBD2 (5 bases). CDR1 and CDR2 (germline): MNHEY, SMNVEV (reference sequence). Trimming cost V 3 bases and J 2 bases, with 8 bases left between them. This CDR3 comprises 13 residues.

The V call is TRBV6-5, the J call TRBJ2-3, with 7 bases matching TRBD1. Germline loops: CDR1 MNHEY, CDR2 SVGAGI. V lost 10 bases, J lost 2 bases, and 6 bases stayed unmatched. The CDR3 has 13 residues. The CDR3 sequence is CATRDRYTDTQYF. As DNA, the CDR3 is TGTGCCACCCGGGACAGATACACAGATACGCAGTATTTT.

The genes are TRBV7-3 and TRBJ1-1, with D uncertain. The V gene's germline CDR1 is SGHTA and CDR2 FQGTGA. V lost 3 bases and J lost 1, with 6 bases in between. The CDR3 totals 13 residues. CDR3 nucleotide sequence: TGTGCCAGCAGCTTTTCAGGGAACACTGAAGCTTTCTTT. Amino acids: CASSFSGNTEAFF.

Only a few counts were recorded for this clone. As DNA, the CDR3 is TGTGCCAGCAGCCTCGAGCGGGGAATCGGCGGGGAGCTGTTTTTT. This codes for CASSLERGIGGELFF. The chain is built from TRBV27 and TRBJ2-2; 7 bases line up with TRBD2. Trimming cost V 6 bases and J 7 bases; bases outside gene matches: 11. The germline V gene has CDR1 MNHEY and CDR2 SMNVEV (reference sequence). The CDR3 is 15 amino acids.

This clone appeared once. The chain's CDR3 is CASRTPRVGNEKLFF. DNA of the CDR3: TGTGCCAGCCGCACTCCCAGGGTAGGAAATGAAAAACTGTTTTTT. The chain combines TRBV28 with TRBJ1-4; perhaps TRBD1 as D (5 bases). The CDR3 loop spans 15 amino acids. The ends were cut back, 8 bases at V and 5 bases at J, with 18 bases in the middle. Germline CDR1 MDHEN, CDR2 SYDVKM.